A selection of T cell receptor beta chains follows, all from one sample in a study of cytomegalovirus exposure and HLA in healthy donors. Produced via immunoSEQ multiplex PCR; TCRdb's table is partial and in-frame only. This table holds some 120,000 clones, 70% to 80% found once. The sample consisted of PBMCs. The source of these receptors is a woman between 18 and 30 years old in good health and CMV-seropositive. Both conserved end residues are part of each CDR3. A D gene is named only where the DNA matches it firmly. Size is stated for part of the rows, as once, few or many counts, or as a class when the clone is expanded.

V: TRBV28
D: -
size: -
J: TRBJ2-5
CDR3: CASSSSSGLYQETQYF
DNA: TGTGCCAGCAGTTCTAGCAGCGGACTATACCAAGAGACCCAGTACTTC

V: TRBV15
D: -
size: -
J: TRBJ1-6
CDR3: CATSRDIDDLPQGNSPLHF
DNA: TGTGCCACCAGCAGAGATATTGACGATCTCCCCCAGGGCAATTCACCCCTCCACTTT

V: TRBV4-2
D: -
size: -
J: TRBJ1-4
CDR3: CASSPLLGSRNEKLFF
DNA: TGTGCCAGCAGCCCGCTTTTAGGGAGCCGTAATGAAAAACTGTTTTTT

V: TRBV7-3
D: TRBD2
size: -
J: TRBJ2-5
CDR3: CASSSGTSGGETQYF
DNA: TGTGCCAGCAGCTCCGGGACTAGCGGGGGCGAGACCCAGTACTTC

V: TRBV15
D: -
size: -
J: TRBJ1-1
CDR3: CATSRGRGATNTEAFF
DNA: TGTGCCACCAGCAGAGGACGTGGGGCTACGAACACTGAAGCTTTCTTT

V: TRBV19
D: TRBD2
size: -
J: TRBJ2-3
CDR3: CATTDRPPSSGSTDTQYF
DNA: TGTGCCACTACCGATCGACCCCCCTCTAGCGGGAGCACAGATACGCAGTATTTT

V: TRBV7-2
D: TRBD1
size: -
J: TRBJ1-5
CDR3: CASSYRTGRDQPQHF
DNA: TGTGCCAGCAGCTACCGGACAGGGAGGGATCAGCCCCAGCATTTT

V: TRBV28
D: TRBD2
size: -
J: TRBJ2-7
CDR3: CASSLLADYEQYF
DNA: TGTGCCAGCAGTCTGCTAGCGGACTACGAGCAGTACTTC

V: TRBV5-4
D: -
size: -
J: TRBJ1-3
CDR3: CASSLSVQGGNTIYF
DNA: TGTGCCAGCAGCCTAAGTGTACAGGGTGGAAACACCATATATTTT

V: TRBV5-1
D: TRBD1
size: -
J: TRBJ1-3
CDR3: CASSLGTGSGNTIYF
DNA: TGCGCCAGCAGCTTGGGGACAGGCTCAGGAAACACCATATATTTT

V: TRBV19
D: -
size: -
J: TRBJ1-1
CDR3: CASSIGGDTTEAFF
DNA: TGTGCCAGTAGTATAGGGGGGGATACCACTGAAGCTTTCTTT

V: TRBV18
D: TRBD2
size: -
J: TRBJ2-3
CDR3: CASSPPAGRQGPSTDTQYF
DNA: TGTGCCAGCTCACCTCCCGCCGGGAGGCAGGGTCCTAGCACAGATACGCAGTATTTT

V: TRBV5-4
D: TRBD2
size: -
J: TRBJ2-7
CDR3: CASSVLAGETGEQYF
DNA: TGTGCCAGCAGCGTACTAGCGGGAGAAACCGGCGAGCAGTACTTC

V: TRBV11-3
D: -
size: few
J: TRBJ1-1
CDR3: CASSLDPSEAFF
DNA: TGTGCCAGCAGCTTAGATCCCTCTGAAGCTTTCTTT

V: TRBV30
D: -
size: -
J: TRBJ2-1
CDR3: CAGDPQGRTYNEQFF
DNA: TGTGCCGGTGACCCACAGGGTCGCACCTACAATGAGCAGTTCTTC

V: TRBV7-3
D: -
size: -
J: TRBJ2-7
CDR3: CASSLKAGSSYEQYF
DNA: TGTGCCAGCAGCTTAAAGGCAGGTAGCTCCTACGAGCAGTACTTC

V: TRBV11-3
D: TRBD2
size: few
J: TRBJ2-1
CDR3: CASARWGLAGDNEQFF
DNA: TGTGCCAGCGCTCGGTGGGGACTAGCGGGGGACAATGAGCAGTTCTTC

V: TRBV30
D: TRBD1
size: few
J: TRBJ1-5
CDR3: CAWSFGQGNQPQHF
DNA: TGTGCCTGGAGTTTCGGACAGGGCAATCAGCCCCAGCATTTT

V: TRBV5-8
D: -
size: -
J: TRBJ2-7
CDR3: CAPSEEQYF
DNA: TGTGCCCCAAGCGAGGAGCAGTACTTC

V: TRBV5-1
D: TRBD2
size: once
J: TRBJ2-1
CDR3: CASSLAGGLTSGTAVNEQFF
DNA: TGCGCCAGCAGCCTAGCGGGAGGACTTACGTCCGGGACGGCTGTGAATGAGCAGTTCTTC

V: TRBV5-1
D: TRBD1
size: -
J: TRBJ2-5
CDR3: CASSLHRGTQTQYF
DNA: TGCGCCAGCAGCTTGCACAGGGGGACGCAGACCCAGTACTTC

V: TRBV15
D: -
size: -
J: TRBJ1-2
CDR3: CATSSRQVRNYGYTF
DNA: TGTGCCACCAGCAGTCGGCAGGTCCGTAACTATGGCTACACCTTC

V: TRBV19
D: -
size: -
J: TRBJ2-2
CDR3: CASSIVVSGYTGELFF
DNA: TGTGCCAGTAGTATAGTAGTATCGGGGTACACCGGGGAGCTGTTTTTT

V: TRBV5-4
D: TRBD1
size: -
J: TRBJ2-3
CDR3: CVSSSARAGGVMGTQYF
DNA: TGTGTCAGCAGCTCCGCCAGGGCAGGGGGCGTAATGGGTACGCAGTATTTT

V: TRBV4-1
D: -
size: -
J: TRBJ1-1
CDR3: CASSRESGGSSVNTEAFF
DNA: TGCGCCAGCAGCCGGGAGTCGGGGGGATCGAGCGTGAACACTGAAGCTTTCTTT

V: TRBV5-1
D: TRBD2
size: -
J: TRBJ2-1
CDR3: CASSLAPGGPNEQFF
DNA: TGCGCCAGCAGCTTGGCGCCGGGAGGGCCAAATGAGCAGTTCTTC

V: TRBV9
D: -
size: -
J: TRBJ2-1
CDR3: CASSVVSAYNEQFF
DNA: TGTGCCAGCAGCGTAGTTAGCGCCTACAATGAGCAGTTCTTC

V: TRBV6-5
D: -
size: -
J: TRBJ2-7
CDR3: CASSFGVRDSYEQYF
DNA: TGTGCCAGCAGTTTCGGGGTAAGGGATTCCTACGAGCAGTACTTC

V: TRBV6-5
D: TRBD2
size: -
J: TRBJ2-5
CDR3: CASIPAAGGKTQYF
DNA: TGTGCCAGCATCCCAGCCGCGGGGGGGAAGACCCAGTACTTC

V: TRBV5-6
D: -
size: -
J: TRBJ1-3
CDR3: CASSLPAGLFSGNTIYF
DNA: TGTGCCAGCAGCTTACCGGCAGGACTTTTCTCTGGAAACACCATATATTTT

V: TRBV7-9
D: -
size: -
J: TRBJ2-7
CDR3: CASSLGGGSYEQYF
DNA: TGTGCCAGCAGCTTAGGAGGGGGTTCCTACGAGCAGTACTTC

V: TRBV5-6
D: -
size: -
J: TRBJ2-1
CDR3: CASSPKDWFVREQFF
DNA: TGTGCCAGCAGCCCGAAGGACTGGTTTGTTCGTGAGCAGTTCTTC

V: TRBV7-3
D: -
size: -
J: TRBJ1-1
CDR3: CASSLTGGSNTEAFF
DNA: TGTGCCAGCAGCTTAACTGGAGGATCGAACACTGAAGCTTTCTTT

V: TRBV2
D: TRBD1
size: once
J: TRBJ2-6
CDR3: CASSRRQGSTGEYSGANVLTF
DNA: TGTGCCAGCAGTCGAAGACAGGGTTCGACAGGGGAATACTCTGGGGCCAACGTCCTGACTTTC

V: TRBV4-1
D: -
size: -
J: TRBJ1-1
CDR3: CASSPQGRTEAFF
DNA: TGCGCCAGCAGCCCCCAGGGCCGCACTGAAGCTTTCTTT

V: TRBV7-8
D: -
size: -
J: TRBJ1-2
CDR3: CASSLRLTPEADYGYTF
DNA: TGTGCCAGCAGCTTGAGACTTACACCAGAGGCGGACTATGGCTACACCTTC

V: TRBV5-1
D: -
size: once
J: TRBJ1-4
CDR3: CASSLGGSGEKLFF
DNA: TGCGCCAGCAGCTTGGGGGGGAGCGGGGAAAAACTGTTTTTT

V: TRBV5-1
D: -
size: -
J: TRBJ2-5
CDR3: CASSLWRAEETQYF
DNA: TGCGCCAGCAGCTTGTGGAGGGCCGAGGAGACCCAGTACTTC

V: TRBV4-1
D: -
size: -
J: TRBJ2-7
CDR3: CASSQGVLTASYEQYF
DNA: TGCGCCAGCAGCCAAGGCGTGTTAACCGCCTCCTACGAGCAGTACTTC

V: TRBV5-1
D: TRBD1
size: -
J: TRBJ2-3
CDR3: CASSQTGQGYTDTQYF
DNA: TGCGCCAGCAGCCAAACGGGACAGGGGTACACAGATACGCAGTATTTT

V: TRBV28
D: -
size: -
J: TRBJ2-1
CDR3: CASSLEEQFF
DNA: TGTGCCAGCAGTTTAGAGGAGCAGTTCTTC

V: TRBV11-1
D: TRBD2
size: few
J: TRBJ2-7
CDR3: CASSFLAGSRSYEQYF
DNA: TGTGCCAGCAGCTTCTTAGCGGGATCGCGTTCCTACGAGCAGTACTTC

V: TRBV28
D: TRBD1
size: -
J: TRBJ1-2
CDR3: CASTDRGLFYGYTF
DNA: TGTGCCAGCACGGACAGGGGACTATTCTATGGCTACACCTTC

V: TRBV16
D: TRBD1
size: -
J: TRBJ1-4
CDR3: CASSQSATGVAKLFF
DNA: TGTGCCAGCAGCCAATCCGCAACAGGGGTCGCGAAACTGTTTTTT

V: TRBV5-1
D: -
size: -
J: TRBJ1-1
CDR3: CASSLFEQGTEAFF
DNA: TGCGCCAGCAGCCTTTTCGAGCAGGGCACTGAAGCTTTCTTT

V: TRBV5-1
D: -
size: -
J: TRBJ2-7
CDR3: CASSLGTDTYEQYF
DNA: TGCGCCAGCAGCTTGGGGACTGACACCTACGAGCAGTACTTC

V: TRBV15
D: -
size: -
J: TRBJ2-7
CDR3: CATSRDLERKEQYF
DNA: TGTGCCACCAGCAGAGATTTGGAGCGGAAGGAGCAGTACTTC

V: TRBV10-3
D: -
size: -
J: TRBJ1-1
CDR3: CAISRQLGESEAFF
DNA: TGTGCCATCAGCCGACAGTTGGGTGAGTCAGAAGCTTTCTTT

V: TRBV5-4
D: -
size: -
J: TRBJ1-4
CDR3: CASSASTGPAANEKLFF
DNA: TGTGCCAGCAGCGCGTCAACAGGCCCCGCGGCTAATGAAAAACTGTTTTTT

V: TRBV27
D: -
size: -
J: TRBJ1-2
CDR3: CASSLLRESGYTF
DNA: TGTGCCAGCAGTTTATTGAGGGAAAGTGGCTACACCTTC